These 21 T cell receptor beta chains were sequenced from one sample in a study of cytomegalovirus exposure and HLA in healthy donors. The repertoire was sequenced with immunoSEQ multiplex PCR; TCRdb's copy has only in-frame clones and lacks some. The table has a few hundred thousand clones, 70% to 90% seen once. The sample taken for sequencing was PBMCs. The receptor source for this set is a young woman in good health and CMV-seronegative.

The CDR3: CASSEVTAGGPDEQYF. The CDR3 nucleotides read TGTGCCAGCAGTGAAGTAACAGCGGGAGGGCCCGACGAGCAGTACTTC. The chain combines TRBV6-1 with TRBJ2-7; 10 nucleotides match TRBD2. Germline V gene lookup returns CDR1 MNHNS and CDR2 SASEGT. The CDR3 is 16 amino acids. After removal of 1 base from V and 5 bases from J, the junction contained 8 bases not matched to a gene.

This clone was counted only a few times. The chain couples TRBV7-9 to TRBJ2-7; 7 bases match TRBD2. The CDR3 is made up of 12 amino acids. V shed 7 bases, J shed 6 bases, and the junction held 6 bases outside the gene matches. Germline V gives CDR1 SEHNR, CDR2 FQNEAQ (reference sequence). In DNA, the CDR3 is TGTGCCAGCACTCGACCGGGGGGCGAGCAGTACTTC. The encoded protein is CASTRPGGEQYF.

This rearrangement joins TRBV29-1 to TRBJ2-7, with D possibly being TRBD1 (6 bases). The V end lost 0 bases, the J end lost 2 bases, and 14 bases lay between the germline ends. Germline values: CDR1 SQVTM, CDR2 ANQGSEA. The CDR3 contains 15 residues. The CDR3 region has the DNA TGCAGCGTTGAAGACTCCAGGGGAAGGGCCTACGAGCAGTACTTC. As protein: CSVEDSRGRAYEQYF.

The rearrangement uses TRBV27 and TRBJ2-2, with 9 bases that match TRBD1. Germline assignment: CDR1 MNHEY and CDR2 SMNVEV (reference sequence). The V segment lost 4 bases and the J segment 2 bases; nucleotides outside the gene matches: 5. The CDR3 contains 16 residues. Here the CDR3 reads CASSSGQGLNTGELFF. The CDR3 DNA follows: TGTGCCAGCAGTTCCGGACAGGGGCTTAACACCGGGGAGCTGTTTTTT.

The chain has TRBV5-1 and TRBJ1-4; possibly TRBD1 for D (5 bases). Trimming pared 5 bases from V and 8 bases from J, leaving 10 bases between. There are 12 residues in the CDR3. CDR1 and CDR2 (germline): SGHRS, YFSETQ. Here the CDR3 reads CASRSTDEKLFF. DNA of the CDR3: TGCGCCAGCAGATCGACAGACGAAAAACTGTTTTTT.

V and J are TRBV4-1 and TRBJ1-5, with no clear D. V was pared by 1 base and J by 0 bases, with 16 bases between. The germline V gene has CDR1 MGHRA and CDR2 YSYEKL. This CDR3 spans 18 amino acids. The CDR3 spells CASSQGGWGDDSNQPQHF. The CDR3 DNA is TGCGCCAGCAGCCAAGGAGGGTGGGGTGATGATAGCAATCAGCCCCAGCATTTT.

The chain joins TRBV30 to TRBJ2-7; D is ambiguous. Trimming took 0 bases from V and 0 from J, leaving 9 bases between them. The CDR3 sequence is 14 residues long. Germline-derived CDR1 and CDR2 are GTSNPN and SVGIG (reference sequence). The CDR3 sequence: CAWSVSSSSYEQYF. The CDR3 DNA is TGTGCCTGGAGTGTTAGCAGTTCCTCCTACGAGCAGTACTTC.

The chain employs TRBV5-6 and TRBJ2-3; 8 bases line up with TRBD2. CDR1 and CDR2 (germline): SGHDT, YYEEEE. The CDR3 has 15 residues. With V trimmed by 1 base and J by 2 bases, 3 bases remained unmatched. Here the CDR3 DNA reads TGTGCCAGCAGCTTGTTACTAGCGGCCACAGATACGCAGTATTTT. This codes for CASSLLLAATDTQYF.

The V gene is TRBV11-2, the J gene TRBJ2-7; D not certain. The V gene lost 1 base and the J gene lost 2 bases, with 15 bases spanning the gap. Germline V gives CDR1 SGHAT, CDR2 FQNNGV. The CDR3 has 16 amino acids. CDR3 DNA: TGTGCCAGCAGCTTAGTCGGCCAAGCGAAACCCTACGAGCAGTACTTC. It translates to CASSLVGQAKPYEQYF.

This chain connects TRBV6-5 to TRBJ1-1, with TRBD1 as a possible D gene (6 bases). Germline lookup yields CDR1 MNHEY and CDR2 SVGAGI. This CDR3 region has 12 residues. V lost 3 bases and J lost 8, with 10 bases in between. CDR3: CASSYRDREAFF. The CDR3 region has the DNA TGTGCCAGCAGTTATCGAGACAGGGAAGCTTTCTTT.

V usage is TRBV7-9 and J usage is TRBJ1-2; 9 nucleotides match TRBD1. Germline V gives CDR1 SEHNR, CDR2 FQNEAQ (reference sequence). The V gene end was trimmed by 6 bases and the J gene end by 7 bases; junction bases not matched to a gene: 12. The CDR3 is 15 residues long. The CDR3 region is CASSLIGQGYSGYTF. The DNA for the CDR3 is TGTGCCAGCAGTTTGATCGGACAGGGGTATTCTGGCTACACCTTC. The full variable domain, with the rest looked up from reference TRBV7-9 and TRBJ1-2, is DTGVSQNPRHKITKRGQNVTFRCDPISEHNRLYWYRQTLGQGPEFLTYFQNEAQLEKSRLLSDRFSAERPKGSFSTLEIQRTEQGDSAMYLCASSLIGQGYSGYTFGSGTRLTVV.

The chain has TRBV27 and TRBJ1-1; D unclear. V was shortened by 4 bases and J by 0 bases, with 9 bases between the two germline ends. CDR1 and CDR2 (germline): MNHEY, SMNVEV (reference sequence). CDR3 length: 14 residues. Written as DNA, the CDR3 is TGTGCCAGCAGTTCGAACAAAATGAACACTGAAGCTTTCTTT. Its protein is CASSSNKMNTEAFF.

This sequence joins TRBV28 and TRBJ1-1; 7 nucleotides align to TRBD1. This CDR3 has 15 residues. The J segment lost 1 base and the V segment lost 2 bases, leaving 4 bases of the junction unmatched. Per the germline V gene, CDR1 is MDHEN and CDR2 is SYDVKM. The CDR3 bases are TGTGCCAGCAGTTTACCGCGACAGGGGAACACTGAAGCTTTCTTT. Translation: CASSLPRQGNTEAFF.

The V and J genes are TRBV5-1 and TRBJ2-5, with D possibly TRBD2 on 6 matching bases. The CDR3 contains 14 residues. Trimming took 0 bases from V and 4 from J, leaving 10 bases between them. CDR1 is SGHRS and CDR2 is YFSETQ in the germline V gene. CDR3 in DNA: TGCGCCAGCAGCTTGGTGGCGGGGCCAGAGACCCAGTACTTC. It codes for CASSLVAGPETQYF.

The chain recombines TRBV7-3 with TRBJ2-3; 7 bases are a match to TRBD2. V trimming: 4 bases; J trimming: 0 bases; junction bases outside the gene matches: 19. The CDR3 contains 20 residues. The V gene's germline CDR1 is SGHTA and CDR2 FQGTGA. The CDR3 reads CASSSPQGRAGVSSTDTQYF. The CDR3 DNA reads as TGTGCCAGCAGCTCCCCCCAAGGTAGGGCGGGAGTTTCTAGCACAGATACGCAGTATTTT.

This clone appeared a single time. The rearrangement links TRBV7-6 to TRBJ2-1; D is possibly TRBD2 (5 bases). V gave up 3 bases and J gave up 6 bases, with 15 bases separating them. The CDR3 extends over 15 amino acids. Germline values: CDR1 SGHVS, CDR2 FNYEAQ. Written as DNA, the CDR3 is TGTGCCAGCAGCTTGGGGAGCCCCTATGTCAATGAGCAGTTCTTC. Translated: CASSLGSPYVNEQFF.

This clone has only a few counts. The chain uses TRBV6-4 and TRBJ2-3; D may be TRBD2 (5 bases). This CDR3 comprises 14 residues. The germline V and J ends were trimmed by 5 bases and 5 bases, with 14 bases remaining between them. Germline-derived CDR1 and CDR2 are MRHNA and SNTAGT. This CDR3 reads CASSSRIGGDTQYF. For the CDR3, the DNA is TGTGCCAGCAGTTCTCGGATCGGAGGAGATACGCAGTATTTT.

V and J are TRBV19 and TRBJ1-1, with TRBD1 as a possible D gene (5 bases). Germline CDR1 LNHDA, CDR2 SQIVND (reference sequence). Trimming took 3 bases from V and 3 from J, leaving 11 bases between them. The CDR3 has 14 amino acids. CDR3: CASSMQGRDTEAFF. The DNA for the CDR3 is TGTGCCAGTAGTATGCAGGGTCGCGACACTGAAGCTTTCTTT.

This chain connects TRBV27 to TRBJ2-2, with 10 positions matching TRBD2. Germline CDR1 reads MNHEY; CDR2 reads SMNVEV (reference sequence). There are 15 residues in the CDR3. The trim removed 10 bases at V and 2 bases at J, leaving 7 bases unmatched. The CDR3 region is CATQGLAVNTGELFF. The CDR3, as DNA: TGTGCCACTCAAGGACTAGCGGTTAACACCGGGGAGCTGTTTTTT.

The chain couples TRBV6-5 to TRBJ1-5; D not certain. The CDR3 runs 13 residues. Trimming cost V 5 bases and J 3 bases, with 8 bases left between them. CDR1 and CDR2 (germline): MNHEY, SVGAGI. CDR3 sequence: CASSRGFNQPQHF. CDR3 bases: TGTGCCAGCAGTCGAGGATTCAATCAGCCCCAGCATTTT.

CDR3 sequence reads: CSVALRQGGAYEQYF. The CDR3 DNA reads TGCAGCGTTGCCTTGAGGCAAGGCGGGGCCTACGAGCAGTACTTC. The gene calls are TRBV29-1 and TRBJ2-7, with a possible D match to TRBD2 (6 bases). V dropped 4 bases and J dropped 2 bases, with 18 bases sitting between them. Germline V gene sequence: CDR1 SQVTM, CDR2 ANQGSEA. CDR3 length: 15 residues.